This TCR beta chain was sequenced during a study of T cells after yellow fever vaccination. Broader study findings: Across the CD4 and CD8 compartments, a small share of clonotypes was present in both.

A 5'RACE template-switching step, the method used to make TCR cDNA, added a universal primer site and UMIs. Via MiXCR, TCRdb re-called the 5' RACE reads, giving one row per CDR3 protein. The repertoire holds some 240,000 distinct CDR3 sequences, more than 3.5% seen once, with around a fifth in the top ten. V was pared by 6 bases and J by 2 bases, with 18 bases between. Germline V gene data show CDR1 as DFQATT and CDR2 as SNEGSKA (reference sequence). The CDR3 is made up of 15 amino acids. This clonotype was detected ten times or more. The antigen remains unidentified. The chain recombines TRBV20-1 with TRBJ2-3; possibly TRBD1 or TRBD2 for D (6 bases each). The source was PBMCs, collected 15 days after the yellow fever booster vaccination. This clonotype was obtained from a young man who received the YFV17D yellow fever vaccine. CDR3 sequence reads: CSAPTRGGFTDTQYF. In DNA form, the CDR3 reads TGCAGTGCACCTACCAGAGGGGGGTTCACAGATACGCAGTATTTT.